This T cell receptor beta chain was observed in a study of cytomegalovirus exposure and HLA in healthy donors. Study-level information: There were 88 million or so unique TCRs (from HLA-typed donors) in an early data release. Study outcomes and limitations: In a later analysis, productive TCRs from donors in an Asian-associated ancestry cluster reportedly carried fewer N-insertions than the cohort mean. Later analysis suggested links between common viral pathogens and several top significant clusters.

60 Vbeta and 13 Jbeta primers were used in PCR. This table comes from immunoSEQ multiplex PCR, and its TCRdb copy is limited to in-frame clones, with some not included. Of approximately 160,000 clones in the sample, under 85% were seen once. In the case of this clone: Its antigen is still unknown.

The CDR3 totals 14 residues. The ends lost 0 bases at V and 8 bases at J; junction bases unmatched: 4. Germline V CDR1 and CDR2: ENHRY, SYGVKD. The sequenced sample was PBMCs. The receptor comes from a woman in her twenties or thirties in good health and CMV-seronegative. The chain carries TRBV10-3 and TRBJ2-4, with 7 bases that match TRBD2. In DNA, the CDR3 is TGTGCCATCAGTGAGTCCCGGGGGGAGGACATTCAGTACTTC. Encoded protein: CAISESRGEDIQYF.